The sequence of this T cell receptor beta chain was determined in a study of OX40 agonist ivuxolimab in advanced cancers. As for the study in general: Aged about 20 to 80 with a mean of around 60 years, they were around 79% male. Study-level findings and limits: Partial responders dosed at 0.1-3.0 mg/kg displayed clonal expansion ranking among the lowest. With doses of 0.1 to 3.0 mg/kg, CD4+ and CD8+ blood T cells had undergone clonal expansion by week 6. In CD8+ T cells, expanded clones were on average more numerous than in CD4+.

Profiling relied on immunoSEQ multiplex PCR, and the TCRdb table lists in-frame clones only, not all of them. The sample holds more than 45,000 clones; 70% to 90% are singletons and the top ten take 12%. The V and J ends lost 3 bases and 11 bases respectively, with 13 bases between them. Germline CDR1 LNHDA, CDR2 SQIVND (reference sequence). This CDR3 comprises 12 residues. Regarding this clone: The target antigen is unknown.

Material: CD4+ or CD8+ T cells sorted from blood, obtained in a trial of the OX40 agonist ivuxolimab. This TCR was sampled from an adult with an advanced solid tumor such as melanoma, head and neck, liver or kidney cancer. This chain links TRBV19 with TRBJ1-1; perhaps TRBD1 as D (5 bases). CDR3: CASSIGGGGAFF. CDR3 DNA sequence: TGTGCCAGTAGTATTGGCGGGGGTGGCGCTTTCTTT.